Each of the 30 T cell receptor beta chains below was sequenced from the same sample in a study of T cell repertoires in cytomegalovirus infection. TCRdb ran MiXCR on the reads and lists one entry per CDR3 protein. Seen here are about 340,000 distinct CDR3 sequences, approximately 32% observed once, and the top ten hold 20%. These TCRs are of unknown antigen specificity. The sample in question was cultured PBMCs, obtained from culture after CMV antigen stimulation. These receptors originate from a human donor in good health (CMV status not recorded). Some clones in this sample may be carry-over from other donors' samples.

The chain is built from TRBV6-2 or TRBV6-3 and TRBJ1-2, with D unresolved. The CDR3 spans 14 residues. Trimming cost V 6 bases and J 4 bases, with 15 bases left between them. CDR1 and CDR2 (germline): MNHEY, SVGEGT. The CDR3 DNA follows: TGTGCCAGCAGCCGAGGACCGACCGGCTATGGCTACACCTTC. The encoded protein is CASSRGPTGYGYTF.

The sample holds a few counts of this clonotype. The chain recombines TRBV19 with TRBJ1-1, with 7 bases lining up with TRBD1. The CDR3 consists of 14 residues. The junction had 7 bases not matched to a gene; V was cut back by 5 bases and J by 4 bases. Germline lookup yields CDR1 LNHDA and CDR2 SQIVND (reference sequence). For the CDR3, the DNA is TGTGCCAGTAGTCCCGACAGGGTGAGCACTGAAGCTTTCTTT. It yields the protein CASSPDRVSTEAFF.

This clonotype showed up just a few times. The rearrangement uses TRBV6-5 and TRBJ2-7; TRBD2 is a possible D gene (7 bases). This CDR3 is 15 amino acids long. Trimming removed 6 bases from V and 0 bases from J, with 15 bases in between. Germline CDR1 is MNHEY and CDR2 is SVGAGI. The CDR3 region has the DNA TGTGCCAGCAGATCCGGGGGGACACGCTCCTACGAGCAGTACTTC. The encoded protein is CASRSGGTRSYEQYF.

This clonotype was found many times. The chain is built from TRBV6-1 and TRBJ1-5; a weak D match, TRBD1 (5 bases). The germline V gene encodes CDR1 MNHNS and CDR2 SASEGT. V lost 2 bases and J 9 bases, leaving 8 bases between the germline ends. The CDR3 runs 12 residues. The CDR3 DNA reads TGTGCCAGCAGTGAATGGGGGGTGCCCCAGCATTTT. This codes for CASSEWGVPQHF.

J is TRBJ2-2 and V is TRBV11-2; TRBD2 might be the D (6 bases). This CDR3 has 16 residues. Trimming stripped 5 bases from V and 5 bases from J, with 18 bases between. Germline V gene lookup returns CDR1 SGHAT and CDR2 FQNNGV. The CDR3 DNA follows: TGTGCCAGCAGCCCGGTAACGGGACTCCTGACCGGGGAGCTGTTTTTT. This translates into CASSPVTGLLTGELFF.

The chain uses TRBV25-1 and TRBJ2-2, with TRBD1 matching 7 bases. Per germline, CDR1 MGHDK and CDR2 SYGVNS. The CDR3 spans 14 residues. With 8 bases clipped from V and 4 bases from J, the junction kept 7 bases outside the gene matches. CDR3 coding DNA: TGTGCCAGCCTAGGACAGGCCCTCACCGGGGAGCTGTTTTTT. Translated, it gives CASLGQALTGELFF.

In this sample, this clonotype turned up a few times. V is TRBV23-1 and J is TRBJ2-7; no reliable D call. TRBV23-1 is an open reading frame, and its role is uncertain. Trimming took 7 bases from V and 4 from J, leaving 11 bases between them. This CDR3 spans 12 amino acids. The CDR3 loop reads CASTAPRYEQYF. Here the CDR3 DNA reads TGCGCCAGCACCGCACCCCGGTACGAGCAGTACTTC.

CDR3 DNA: TGTGCCAGCAGCGGGTCAGGGTTCATGAACACTGAAGCTTTCTTT. Amino acids: CASSGSGFMNTEAFF. The gene calls are TRBV7-9 and TRBJ1-1; possible D gene TRBD1, 5 bases. The CDR3 has 15 amino acids. Germline CDR1 SEHNR, CDR2 FQNEAQ (reference sequence). V was clipped by 5 bases and J by 0 bases, with 13 bases between them. Drawing the rest from reference TRBV7-9 and TRBJ1-1, the complete variable domain is DTGVSQNPRHKITKRGQNVTFRCDPISEHNRLYWYRQTLGQGPEFLTYFQNEAQLEKSRLLSDRFSAERPKGSFSTLEIQRTEQGDSAMYLCASSGSGFMNTEAFFGQGTRLTVV.

The CDR3 reads CASRLDRFDEQFF. The CDR3 coding sequence is TGTGCCAGTAGGTTGGACAGGTTCGATGAGCAGTTCTTC. This chain uses TRBV19 with TRBJ2-1; 7 nucleotides match TRBD1. Per germline, CDR1 LNHDA and CDR2 SQIVND (reference sequence). The CDR3 is made up of 13 amino acids. With 6 bases clipped from V and 8 bases from J, the junction kept 7 bases outside the gene matches. The entire variable domain, with the rest obtained from reference TRBV19 and TRBJ2-1, is as follows: DGGITQSPKYLFRKEGQNVTLSCEQNLNHDAMYWYRQDPGQGLRLIYYSQIVNDFQKGDIAEGYSVSREKKESFPLTVTSAQKNPTAFYLCASRLDRFDEQFFGPGTRLTVL.

This clonotype was observed a handful of times. For the CDR3, the DNA is TGTGCCAGCAGCCTTGGGAGAGGGGGGAAGCCCCAGCATTTT. Translation gives CASSLGRGGKPQHF. This chain joins TRBV7-8 and TRBJ1-5; weak D call: TRBD1 (6 bases). CDR3 length equals 14 residues. Germline loops: CDR1 SGHVS, CDR2 FQNEAQ. V was trimmed by 5 bases and J by 8 bases, leaving 16 bases between them.

This clonotype was picked up many times. The chain carries TRBV24-1 and TRBJ2-5, with 7 bases identical to TRBD2. This CDR3 contains 15 residues. Germline V lookup: CDR1 KGHDR, CDR2 SFDVKD. J lost 5 bases, V lost 3 bases, and 8 bases had no gene match. The CDR3 bases are TGTGCCACCAGTGATGGGAGGGAGTTTGGGGAGACCCAGTACTTC. This gives the protein CATSDGREFGETQYF.

This clonotype has only a few counts. The gene calls are TRBV6-1 and TRBJ1-1, with 10 bases fitting TRBD1. Looked up from germline, CDR1 is MNHNS and CDR2 is SASEGT. V was pared by 5 bases and J by 11 bases, with 11 bases of the junction left unmatched. CDR3 length: 14 amino acids. In DNA, the CDR3 is TGTGCCAGCAGTCGGACAGGGGGTACCTCGGCGGCTTTCTTT. Translated, it gives CASSRTGGTSAAFF.

The V gene is TRBV7-3, the J gene TRBJ1-5; D unclear. Per germline, CDR1 SGHTA and CDR2 FQGTGA. The germline V and J ends were trimmed by 2 bases and 6 bases, with 17 bases remaining between them. CDR3 length: 16 amino acids. The CDR3 region is CASSLSVNPGTQPQHF. DNA for the CDR3: TGTGCCAGCAGCTTATCTGTCAACCCCGGCACTCAGCCCCAGCATTTT.

This clonotype has a handful of counts. The V call is TRBV7-9, the J call TRBJ1-1; 7 nucleotides line up with TRBD1. CDR1 is SEHNR, CDR2 FQNEAQ, per germline (reference sequence). The CDR3 runs to 14 residues. Trimming removed 5 bases from V and 5 bases from J; junction bases left unmatched: 8. CDR3 residues: CASSTSKGQTEAFF. CDR3 sequence (DNA): TGTGCCAGCAGCACATCCAAGGGACAGACTGAAGCTTTCTTT.

V gene TRBV15 combines with J gene TRBJ1-4; 8 positions agree with TRBD1. Germline V gene sequence: CDR1 LNHNV, CDR2 YYDKDF (reference sequence). The V and J ends lost 1 base and 7 bases, in that order; junction bases with no gene match: 2. The CDR3 extends over 14 amino acids. In nucleotides, the CDR3 is TGTGCCACCAGCAGAGGACAGGGGAGTGAAAAACTGTTTTTT. Its protein is CATSRGQGSEKLFF.

This clonotype was detected only a few times. V gene TRBV7-8 combines with J gene TRBJ2-7; D possibly uses TRBD1 or TRBD2 (5 bases each). Per the germline V gene, CDR1 is SGHVS and CDR2 is FQNEAQ. V gave up 11 bases and J gave up 0 bases, with 11 bases separating them. The CDR3 covers 12 residues. The CDR3 bases are TGTGCCTCGGGGCTGAACTCCTACGAGCAGTACTTC. It translates to CASGLNSYEQYF.

The chain employs TRBV27 and TRBJ1-1, with 7 bases aligning to TRBD1. The germline gives CDR1 MNHEY, CDR2 SMNVEV (reference sequence). Losses at the gene ends were 2 bases for V and 5 bases for J; bases not matched to a gene: 8. The CDR3 length is 15 residues. The CDR3 loop is CASSLMRQGGTEAFF. CDR3 sequence (DNA): TGTGCCAGCAGTTTAATGAGACAGGGCGGGACTGAAGCTTTCTTT.

This clonotype was detected ten times or more. The chain has TRBV7-3 and TRBJ2-3, with 8 nucleotides matching TRBD2. The CDR3 consists of 15 residues. J was trimmed by 2 bases and V by 6 bases; bases with no gene match: 7. Per germline, CDR1 SGHTA and CDR2 FQGTGA. CDR3 coding DNA: TGTGCCAGCAGGGAGCGGGGGTACTACACAGATACGCAGTATTTT. Translation: CASRERGYYTDTQYF.

This CDR3 reads CSALGTSEPDTQYF. In nucleotides, the CDR3 is TGCAGTGCTCTGGGGACTAGTGAGCCAGATACGCAGTATTTT. The chain carries TRBV20-1 and TRBJ2-3, with 8 bases identical to TRBD2. Germline V gene sequence: CDR1 DFQATT, CDR2 SNEGSKA (reference sequence). The CDR3 spans 14 residues. Trimming at V came to 5 bases and at J to 4 bases, leaving 8 bases not matched to a gene.

This clonotype occurred a few times. This chain connects TRBV7-2 to TRBJ1-1; D not resolved. The CDR3 length is 18 residues. Germline V lookup: CDR1 SGHTA, CDR2 FQGNSA. The V gene lost 2 bases and the J gene lost 4 bases, with 23 bases spanning the gap. CDR3 coding DNA: TGTGCCAGCAGCTTAACCCTAAGGGAGACCGAGGAGGGCACTGAAGCTTTCTTT. Residues: CASSLTLRETEEGTEAFF. Full variable domain (rest looked up from reference TRBV7-2 and TRBJ1-1): GAGVSQSPSNKVTEKGKDVELRCDPISGHTALYWYRQSLGQGLEFLIYFQGNSAPDKSGLPSDRFSAERTGGSVSTLTIQRTQQEDSAVYLCASSLTLRETEEGTEAFFGQGTRLTVV.

This clonotype was seen only a few times. The chain uses TRBV5-1 and TRBJ2-7; unclear D gene. Trimming pared 4 bases from V and 2 bases from J, leaving 13 bases between. Germline assignment: CDR1 SGHRS and CDR2 YFSETQ. This CDR3 has 14 amino acids. CDR3 DNA sequence: TGCGCCAGCAGCCCTCGCGGTAGGGCCTACGAGCAGTACTTC. It translates to CASSPRGRAYEQYF.

This chain uses TRBV7-3 with TRBJ2-6, with D perhaps matching TRBD1 (6 bases). The V end was cut by 5 bases, the J end by 0 bases, with 14 bases between. Germline V gives CDR1 SGHTA, CDR2 FQGTGA. The CDR3 is 17 amino acids. The CDR3 is CASSRQVLTSGANVLTF. The CDR3 coding sequence is TGTGCCAGCAGCCGACAGGTCCTTACCTCTGGGGCCAACGTCCTGACTTTC.

This clonotype was picked up a small number of times. V usage is TRBV7-6 and J usage is TRBJ2-7, with a tentative D call TRBD2 (6 bases). The CDR3 is 19 amino acids. CDR1 is SGHVS, CDR2 FNYEAQ, per germline. V was clipped by 2 bases and J by 0 bases, with 23 bases between them. The CDR3 DNA follows: TGTGCCAGCAGCTTATTACCCAGAGGAGGGACTTCACCCTCCTACGAGCAGTACTTC. As protein: CASSLLPRGGTSPSYEQYF.

The chain uses TRBV14 and TRBJ2-3; unclear D gene. From germline, CDR1 is SGHDN and CDR2 FVKESK. V lost 3 bases to trimming and J lost 6 bases, with 19 bases between them. This CDR3 region has 16 residues. The CDR3 region is CASSQFGLGLSDTQYF. The CDR3 DNA reads as TGTGCCAGCAGCCAGTTTGGATTAGGGTTGTCGGATACGCAGTATTTT. The variable domain in full, completed from reference TRBV14 and TRBJ2-3, reads EAGVTQFPSHSVIEKGQTVTLRCDPISGHDNLYWYRRVMGKEIKFLLHFVKESKQDESGMPNNRFLAERTGGTYSTLKVQPAELEDSGVYFCASSQFGLGLSDTQYFGPGTRLTVL.

The chain employs TRBV10-3 and TRBJ2-1; D gene unclear. This CDR3 is 13 amino acids long. From germline, CDR1 is ENHRY and CDR2 SYGVKD. Trimming shortened V by 6 bases and J by 8 bases, and 14 bases separated the two germline ends. In nucleotides, the CDR3 is TGTGCCATCAGGCCCTCTTTGGGCGATGAGCAGTTCTTC. The encoded protein is CAIRPSLGDEQFF.

This clonotype was found once. V usage is TRBV24-1 and J usage is TRBJ2-1, with D hard to call. The germline gives CDR1 KGHDR, CDR2 SFDVKD. This CDR3 is 13 amino acids long. V was shortened by 3 bases and J by 5 bases, with 7 bases between the two germline ends. In nucleotides, the CDR3 is TGTGCCACCAGTGATCGGGTCGACAATGAGCAGTTCTTC. Residues: CATSDRVDNEQFF.

This clonotype was detected a few times. This chain links TRBV7-9 with TRBJ1-1, with TRBD1 as a possible D gene (6 bases). The germline CDR1 and CDR2 sequences are SEHNR and FQNEAQ (reference sequence). The CDR3 is made up of 15 amino acids. V lost 4 bases and J lost 0, with 12 bases in between. CDR3 in amino acids: CASSSGARVNTEAFF. The DNA of the CDR3 is TGTGCCAGCAGCTCGGGGGCCAGAGTGAACACTGAAGCTTTCTTT. The whole variable domain, filled in from reference TRBV7-9 and TRBJ1-1, reads DTGVSQNPRHKITKRGQNVTFRCDPISEHNRLYWYRQTLGQGPEFLTYFQNEAQLEKSRLLSDRFSAERPKGSFSTLEIQRTEQGDSAMYLCASSSGARVNTEAFFGQGTRLTVV.

This clonotype occurred a few times. The chain couples TRBV10-3 to TRBJ2-7; the D is unclear. Germline V CDR1 and CDR2: ENHRY, SYGVKD. The V and J ends lost 0 bases and 0 bases respectively, with 12 bases between them. There are 16 residues in the CDR3. CDR3 nucleotides: TGTGCCATCAGTGAGTCGACGGTACGGAACTCCTACGAGCAGTACTTC. Translated, it gives CAISESTVRNSYEQYF.

This clonotype was recorded many times. The chain links TRBV28 to TRBJ1-2; 11 nucleotides line up with TRBD1. The CDR3 length is 14 residues. Per the germline V gene, CDR1 is MDHEN and CDR2 is SYDVKM. V shed 4 bases and J 3 bases; nucleotides not matched to a gene: 1. CDR3: CASSWDRGDYGYTF. CDR3 DNA: TGTGCCAGCAGTTGGGACAGGGGGGACTATGGCTACACCTTC.

This chain joins TRBV7-6 and TRBJ2-7; no clear D gene. The V and J ends lost 0 bases and 6 bases respectively, with 9 bases between them. Germline CDR1 reads SGHVS; CDR2 reads FNYEAQ. The CDR3 is 13 amino acids. CDR3 sequence reads: CASSLAGSAEQYF. The CDR3 bases are TGTGCCAGCAGCTTAGCTGGGTCGGCCGAGCAGTACTTC. Full variable domain (rest looked up from reference TRBV7-6 and TRBJ2-7): GAGVSQSPRYKVTKRGQDVALRCDPISGHVSLYWYRQALGQGPEFLTYFNYEAQQDKSGLPNDRFSAERPEGSISTLTIQRTEQRDSAMYRCASSLAGSAEQYFGPGTRLTVT.